The 14 T cell receptor beta chains listed next were all sequenced from one sample in a study of B cell selection in AIRE deficiency. The sorted conventional CD4 T cells were gated as CD4+CD127+. Measured with immunoSEQ multiplex PCR; TCRdb has only the in-frame clones, and not every one. This sample yields about 25,000 clones, of which roughly 95% are seen a single time; approximately 0.2% belongs to the top ten. Sequencing input: CD4+CD127+ conventional T cells sorted from PBMCs. These receptors all come from a human donor in good health.

The rearrangement uses TRBV5-1 and TRBJ2-2; no reliable D call. The CDR3 has 15 amino acids. Germline CDR1 and CDR2: SGHRS and YFSETQ. V lost 3 bases to trimming and J lost 2 bases, with 11 bases between them. CDR3 in amino acids: CASSYRGSNTGELFF. The DNA for the CDR3 is TGCGCCAGCAGCTACCGAGGTAGCAACACCGGGGAGCTGTTTTTT.

The rearrangement uses TRBV19 and TRBJ2-6; D not certain. Germline CDR1 reads LNHDA; CDR2 reads SQIVND (reference sequence). CDR3 length: 15 amino acids. Trimming took off 3 bases at V and 0 bases at J, with 6 bases between the two ends. In DNA, the CDR3 is TGTGCCAGTAGTATTCTCTCCTCTGGGGCCAACGTCCTGACTTTC. This translates into CASSILSSGANVLTF.

The chain employs TRBV9 and TRBJ2-5, with 7 positions matching TRBD1. The germline gives CDR1 SGDLS, CDR2 YYNGEE. V lost 4 bases to trimming and J lost 3 bases; unmatched junction nucleotides: 9. This CDR3 spans 15 amino acids. The CDR3 coding sequence is TGTGCCAGCAGCAAGGGGGCACCCACAAAAGAGACCCAGTACTTC. Translation: CASSKGAPTKETQYF.

The rearrangement joins TRBV27 to TRBJ2-2, with D tentatively TRBD1 (6 bases). V gave up 6 bases and J gave up 7 bases, with 15 bases separating them. In germline, CDR1 is MNHEY, CDR2 SMNVEV (reference sequence). The CDR3 runs to 14 residues. The CDR3, as DNA: TGTGCCAGCAGACCCACAGGGTTTGGCGGGGAGCTGTTTTTT. This sequence encodes CASRPTGFGGELFF.

The gene calls are TRBV30 and TRBJ1-1; D is perhaps TRBD1 (5 bases). Germline CDR1 and CDR2: GTSNPN and SVGIG (reference sequence). Trimming pared 2 bases from V and 4 bases from J, leaving 17 bases between. The CDR3 is 15 residues long. CDR3 amino acids: CAWSSDTPRGTEAFF. The CDR3 region has the DNA TGTGCCTGGAGTTCGGACACCCCTAGAGGCACTGAAGCTTTCTTT.

The rearrangement uses TRBV5-1 and TRBJ2-7; no firm D call. CDR3 length equals 16 residues. Trimming stripped 0 bases from V and 2 bases from J, with 15 bases between. Germline-derived CDR1 and CDR2 are SGHRS and YFSETQ. The CDR3 is CASSLVSADLTYEQYF. DNA for the CDR3: TGCGCCAGCAGCTTGGTTTCCGCGGACCTCACCTACGAGCAGTACTTC.

This rearrangement joins TRBV2 to TRBJ2-1, with 7 bases aligning to TRBD2. Germline-derived CDR1 and CDR2 are SNHLY and FYNNEI. V gave up 6 bases and J gave up 5 bases; unmatched junction bases: 10. The length of the CDR3 is 15 residues. The CDR3 loop is CASSKLAREHNEQFF. CDR3 sequence (DNA): TGTGCCAGCAGCAAACTAGCGAGGGAGCACAATGAGCAGTTCTTC.

For the CDR3, the DNA is TGTGCCAGTAGTAGGGTGAGCTCTGGGGCCAACGTCCTGACTTTC. Encoded protein: CASSRVSSGANVLTF. The rearrangement uses TRBV19 and TRBJ2-6; D is unresolved. The CDR3 is 15 residues long. The V end lost 4 bases, the J end lost 0 bases, and 7 bases lay between the germline ends. From germline, CDR1 is LNHDA and CDR2 SQIVND (reference sequence).

The rearrangement uses TRBV4-3 and TRBJ1-3; possible D gene TRBD1, 6 bases. The CDR3 is made up of 16 amino acids. Per the germline V gene, CDR1 is LGHNA and CDR2 is YSLEER. Trimming removed 1 base from V and 0 bases from J, with 10 bases in between. CDR3 DNA: TGCGCCAGCAGCCAAGGGGGGGCCTACTCTGGAAACACCATATATTTT. Its protein is CASSQGGAYSGNTIYF.

The chain couples TRBV28 to TRBJ1-1, with TRBD1 matching over 9 bases. J gave up 1 base and V 6 bases, and 6 bases lay outside the gene matches. The CDR3 loop spans 15 amino acids. Germline V CDR1 and CDR2: MDHEN, SYDVKM. The CDR3 protein is CASSPRQGGNTEAFF. CDR3 DNA: TGTGCCAGCAGCCCAAGACAGGGGGGGAACACTGAAGCTTTCTTT.

The rearrangement joins TRBV19 to TRBJ1-6, with 9 bases lining up with TRBD1. After removal of 4 bases from V and 8 bases from J, the junction contained 3 bases not matched to a gene. This CDR3 has 14 amino acids. Germline CDR1 is LNHDA and CDR2 is SQIVND (reference sequence). CDR3 in amino acids: CASSTTGGDSPLHF. CDR3 DNA sequence: TGTGCCAGTAGTACCACAGGGGGCGATTCACCCCTCCACTTT.

The chain uses TRBV7-6 and TRBJ1-2; D may be TRBD1 (6 bases). The germline CDR1 and CDR2 sequences are SGHVS and FNYEAQ. This CDR3 has 20 residues. The V and J ends lost 0 bases and 2 bases respectively, with 25 bases between them. The CDR3 spells CASSLASRRGQPHGNYGYTF. The CDR3 nucleotides are TGTGCCAGCAGCTTAGCGTCCCGGAGGGGACAACCGCACGGAAACTATGGCTACACCTTC.

This chain joins TRBV7-2 and TRBJ1-5; 8 nucleotides match TRBD1. The CDR3 extends over 15 amino acids. The ends lost 6 bases at V and 4 bases at J; junction bases unmatched: 8. CDR1 SGHTA and CDR2 FQGNSA come from the germline V gene. The CDR3 protein is CASRPDRQGNQPQHF. The DNA for the CDR3 is TGTGCCAGCAGACCCGATCGACAGGGGAATCAGCCCCAGCATTTT.

This sequence joins TRBV9 and TRBJ2-1; 10 nucleotides agree with TRBD2. J lost 6 bases, V lost 7 bases, and 10 bases had no gene match. CDR1 is SGDLS and CDR2 is YYNGEE in the germline V gene. The CDR3 covers 15 residues. Here the CDR3 DNA reads TGTGCCAGCTCCCTTAACCCTAGCGGGAGCAATGAGCAGTTCTTC. Its protein product is CASSLNPSGSNEQFF.